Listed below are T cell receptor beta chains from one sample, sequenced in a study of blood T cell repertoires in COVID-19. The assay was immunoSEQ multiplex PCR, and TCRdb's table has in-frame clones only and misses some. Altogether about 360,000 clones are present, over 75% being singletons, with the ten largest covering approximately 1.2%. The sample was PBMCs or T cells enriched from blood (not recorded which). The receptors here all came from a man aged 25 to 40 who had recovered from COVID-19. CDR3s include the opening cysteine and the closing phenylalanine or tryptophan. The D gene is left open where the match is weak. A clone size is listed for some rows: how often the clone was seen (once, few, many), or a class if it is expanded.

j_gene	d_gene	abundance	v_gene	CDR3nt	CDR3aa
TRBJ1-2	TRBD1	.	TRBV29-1	TGCAGCGTTGGGGGGGACAGCATTTATGGCTACACCTTC	CSVGGDSIYGYTF
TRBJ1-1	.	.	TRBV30	TGTGCCTGGAGCTTCACTGAAGCTTTCTTT	CAWSFTEAFF
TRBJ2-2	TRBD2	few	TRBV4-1	TGCGCCAGCAGCCAAGGGACCCCCTCGGGTCTTGTAGCGGGGCTCACCGGGGAGCTGTTTTTT	CASSQGTPSGLVAGLTGELFF
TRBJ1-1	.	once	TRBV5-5	TGTGCCAGCAGCTTGGAGGAGGGTTTGAACACTGAAGCTTTCTTT	CASSLEEGLNTEAFF
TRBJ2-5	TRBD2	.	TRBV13	TGTGCCAGCTCGGGGGGGCCCCGAGAGACCCAGTACTTC	CASSGGPRETQYF
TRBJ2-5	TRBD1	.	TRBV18	TGTGCCAGCTCACTTAGACAGGGTTATCAAGAGACCCAGTACTTC	CASSLRQGYQETQYF
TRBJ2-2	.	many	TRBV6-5	TGTGCCAGCAGGCCTACAGGGTTCACCGGGGAGCTGTTTTTT	CASRPTGFTGELFF
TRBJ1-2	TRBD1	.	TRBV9	TGTGCCAGCAGCGTCCCGGGACAGCATGGCTACACCTTC	CASSVPGQHGYTF
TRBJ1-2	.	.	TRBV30	TGTGCCTGGAGGGGGGGTGGCGGCTACACCTTC	CAWRGGGGYTF
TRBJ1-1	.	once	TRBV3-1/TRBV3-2	TGTGCCAGCAGCCCCTCACAGGGAAACACTGAAGCTTTCTTT	CASSPSQGNTEAFF
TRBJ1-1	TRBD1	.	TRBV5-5	TGTGCCAGCAGCTGGGGACAGGGGGCCTCCACTGAAGCTTTCTTT	CASSWGQGASTEAFF
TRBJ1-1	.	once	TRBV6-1	TGTGCCAGCAGTGAAAGGGACATTTCCACTGAAGCTTTCTTT	CASSERDISTEAFF
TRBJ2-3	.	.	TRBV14	TGTGCCAGCAACCCGGGACACTTCACAGATACGCAGTATTTT	CASNPGHFTDTQYF
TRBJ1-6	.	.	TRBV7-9	TGTGCCAGCAGCTTAGCCGGGACACTATTCTTTTCACCCCTCCACTTT	CASSLAGTLFFSPLHF
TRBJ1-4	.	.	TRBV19	TGTGCCAGTAAGAGTTTCACCGTTAATGAAAAACTGTTTTTT	CASKSFTVNEKLFF
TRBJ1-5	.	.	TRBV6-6	TGTGCCAGCAGCTCCGGGCGGGAGCGGCAGCCCCAGCATTTT	CASSSGRERQPQHF
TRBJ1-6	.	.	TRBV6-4	TGTGCCAGCACCCAATATGCGACTGGTTATTCACCCCTCCACTTT	CASTQYATGYSPLHF
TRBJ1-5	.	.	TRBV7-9	TGTGCCAGCAGCTTATCAGGGAGGGGTCAGCCCCAGCATTTT	CASSLSGRGQPQHF
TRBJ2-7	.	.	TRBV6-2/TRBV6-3	TGTGCCAGCAGTTACTGGGGGGACAGAACTACACCCTACGAGCAGTACTTC	CASSYWGDRTTPYEQYF
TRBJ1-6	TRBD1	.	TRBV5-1	TGCGCCAGCGGACTCGGGACAGAGAATTCACCCCTCCACTTT	CASGLGTENSPLHF
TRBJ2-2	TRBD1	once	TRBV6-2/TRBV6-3	TGTGCCAGCAGTAAGGCCGGGACAGCCCTTACGAGCGGGGAGCTGTTTTTT	CASSKAGTALTSGELFF
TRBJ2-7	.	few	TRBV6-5	TGTGCCAGCAGTTACGCGGGTTACGAGCAGTACTTC	CASSYAGYEQYF
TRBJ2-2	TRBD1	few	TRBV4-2	TGTGCCAGCAGCCACGCCAGGGGGACGGACACCGGGGAGCTGTTTTTT	CASSHARGTDTGELFF
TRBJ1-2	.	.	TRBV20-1	TGCAGTGCTAGTGAAAGGGGGTCTACTGGCTACACCTTC	CSASERGSTGYTF
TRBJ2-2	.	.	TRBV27	TGTGCCAGCAGTTTCCGCACCGGGGAGCTGTTTTTT	CASSFRTGELFF
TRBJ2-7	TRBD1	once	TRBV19	TGTGCCAGTAGTACACAGGGGAATTACGAGCAGTACTTC	CASSTQGNYEQYF
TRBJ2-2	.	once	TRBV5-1	TGCGCCAGCAGCCCCAGGGTGGGGAACACCGGGGAGCTGTTTTTT	CASSPRVGNTGELFF
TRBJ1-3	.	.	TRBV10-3	TGTGCCATCAATAGAGGGGGTTCGGACACCATATATTTT	CAINRGGSDTIYF
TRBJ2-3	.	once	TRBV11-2	TGTGCCAGCAGCTTAACCCACTCCACAGATACGCAGTATTTT	CASSLTHSTDTQYF
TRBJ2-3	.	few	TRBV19	TGTGCCAGTAGTATAGTTCGGACTAGCACAGATACGCAGTATTTT	CASSIVRTSTDTQYF
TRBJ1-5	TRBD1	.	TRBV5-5	TGTGCCAGCAGCTTGGAAACCGACAGGGGGAACCAGCCCCAGCATTTT	CASSLETDRGNQPQHF
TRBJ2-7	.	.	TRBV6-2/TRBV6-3	TGTGCCAGCAGTGTGGACTACTACGAGCAGTACTTC	CASSVDYYEQYF
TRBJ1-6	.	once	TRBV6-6	TGTGCCAGCAGTCGCCAGGGTGCCCCTAATTCACCCCTCCACTTT	CASSRQGAPNSPLHF
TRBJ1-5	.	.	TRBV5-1	TGCGCCAGCAGCTTGGCTCCCGGGCAGGGTAATCAGCCCCAGCATTTT	CASSLAPGQGNQPQHF
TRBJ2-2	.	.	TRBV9	TGTGCCAGCAGCCAACCCCTTTCGAGGGCGGACACCGGGGAGCTGTTTTTT	CASSQPLSRADTGELFF